A selection of T cell receptor beta chains follows, all from one sample in a study of cytomegalovirus exposure and HLA in healthy donors. Profiling relied on immunoSEQ multiplex PCR, and the TCRdb table lists in-frame clones only, not all of them. Counted here are about 92,000 clones, around 85% occurring once; the ten biggest clones make up 0.95% to 1.5%. The sample was PBMCs. These receptors were obtained from a girl aged 2 to 9 in good health and CMV-seropositive. Both conserved end residues are part of each CDR3. Fields, in order: J gene, V gene, clone size, D gene, CDR3 DNA, CDR3 protein. The D gene is left open where the match is weak. The size field is filled for only some rows; it gives once, few, many or a size class.

TRBJ2-7 | TRBV5-1 | NA | TRBD2 | TGCGCCAGCAGGGACCCTGGGACTAGGCACGAGCAGTACTTC | CASRDPGTRHEQYF
TRBJ1-2 | TRBV4-3 | NA | NA | TGCGCCAGCAGCCAAGATCTGGGACGCACAGGGTCTAATTATGGCTACACCTTC | CASSQDLGRTGSNYGYTF
TRBJ2-1 | TRBV19 | NA | TRBD2 | TGTGCCAGTAGTATCCAGGGGCTGAGGCTAGCGGGAGTCAATGAGCAGTTCTTC | CASSIQGLRLAGVNEQFF
TRBJ2-6 | TRBV29-1 | once | NA | TGCAGCGTTGAAAACAGGGAAAGCTCTGGGGCCAACGTCCTGACTTTC | CSVENRESSGANVLTF
TRBJ1-1 | TRBV27 | NA | TRBD1 | TGTGCCAGCAGGGGGACAGGGACCACTGAAGCTTTCTTT | CASRGTGTTEAFF
TRBJ2-1 | TRBV7-9 | few | TRBD2 | TGTGCCAGCAGATCCAAAAGCCGGGGGGATGAGCAGTTCTTC | CASRSKSRGDEQFF
TRBJ2-1 | TRBV5-4 | NA | TRBD1 | TGTGCCAGCAGCTCTGGGACAGGGGTGAACAATGAGCAGTTCTTC | CASSSGTGVNNEQFF
TRBJ2-1 | TRBV27 | NA | NA | TGTGCCAGCAGTTCGGAGGGGGAGGGCCAACATGAGCAGTTCTTC | CASSSEGEGQHEQFF
TRBJ2-1 | TRBV9 | NA | TRBD1 | TGTGCCAGCAGCGTAGCACAGGGGCTCTACAATGAGCAGTTCTTC | CASSVAQGLYNEQFF
TRBJ2-2 | TRBV4-2 | NA | NA | TGTGCCAGCAGCCAAGAGGCGGACAGTACCACCGGGGAGCTGTTTTTT | CASSQEADSTTGELFF
TRBJ2-1 | TRBV7-6 | few | TRBD2 | TGTGCCAGCAGCTTAGTAGCGGGAGTCTTCAATGAGCAGTTCTTC | CASSLVAGVFNEQFF
TRBJ1-3 | TRBV28 | NA | TRBD1 | TGTGCCAGCAGTTTAGGTGGACAGGGGGCTGGAAACACCATATATTTT | CASSLGGQGAGNTIYF
TRBJ1-4 | TRBV7-9 | NA | TRBD1 | TGTGCCAGCAGCTCGGGAGGGACAGTTGGGAAACTGTTTTTT | CASSSGGTVGKLFF
TRBJ1-5 | TRBV7-6 | NA | NA | TGTGCCAGCAGCTTATCCGGGTACGGCAATCAGCCCCAGCATTTT | CASSLSGYGNQPQHF
TRBJ1-2 | TRBV6-1 | NA | TRBD1 | TGTGCCAGCAAAGGGACAGATTATAACTATGGCTACACCTTC | CASKGTDYNYGYTF
TRBJ2-1 | TRBV28 | NA | TRBD2 | TGTGCCAGCAGTTTGGGCCTAGCGGGATCTGAGCAGTTCTTC | CASSLGLAGSEQFF
TRBJ2-3 | TRBV6-5 | NA | TRBD2 | TGTGCCAGCAGAGCGGGGCCATATGGTACGCAGTATTTT | CASRAGPYGTQYF
TRBJ1-1 | TRBV9 | NA | NA | TGTGCCAGCAGCCCCGATACATGGGGCCTTCGCACTGAAGCTTTCTTT | CASSPDTWGLRTEAFF